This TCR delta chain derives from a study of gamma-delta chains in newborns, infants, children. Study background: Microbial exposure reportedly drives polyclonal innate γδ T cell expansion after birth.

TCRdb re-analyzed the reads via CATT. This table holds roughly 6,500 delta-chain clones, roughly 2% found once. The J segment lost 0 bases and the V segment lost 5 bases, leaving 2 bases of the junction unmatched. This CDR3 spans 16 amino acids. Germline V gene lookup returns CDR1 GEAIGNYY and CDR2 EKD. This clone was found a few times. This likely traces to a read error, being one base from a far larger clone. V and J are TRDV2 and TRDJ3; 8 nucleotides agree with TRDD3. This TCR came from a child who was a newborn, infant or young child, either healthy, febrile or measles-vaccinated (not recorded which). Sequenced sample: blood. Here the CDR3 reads CACGGIRSWDTRQMFF. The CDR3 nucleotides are TGTGCCTGTGGCGGGATACGCTCCTGGGACACCCGACAGATGTTTTTC.